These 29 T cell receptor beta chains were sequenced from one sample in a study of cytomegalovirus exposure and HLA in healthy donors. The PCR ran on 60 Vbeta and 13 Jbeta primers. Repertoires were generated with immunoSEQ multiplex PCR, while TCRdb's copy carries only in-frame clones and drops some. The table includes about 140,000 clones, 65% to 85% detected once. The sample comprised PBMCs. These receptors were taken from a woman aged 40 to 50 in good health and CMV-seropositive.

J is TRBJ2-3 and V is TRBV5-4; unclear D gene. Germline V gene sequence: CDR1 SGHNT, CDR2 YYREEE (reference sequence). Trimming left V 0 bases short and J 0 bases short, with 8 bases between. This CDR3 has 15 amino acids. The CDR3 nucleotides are TGTGCCAGCAGCTTGGTAACATTTAGCACAGATACGCAGTATTTT. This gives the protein CASSLVTFSTDTQYF.

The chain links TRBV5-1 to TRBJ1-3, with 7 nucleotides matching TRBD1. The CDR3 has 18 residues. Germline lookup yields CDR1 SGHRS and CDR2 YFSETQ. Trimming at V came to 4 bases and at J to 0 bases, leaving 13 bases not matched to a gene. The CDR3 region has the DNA TGCGCCAGCAGCGGAGGGACAGCCGAGGGTTACTCTGGAAACACCATATATTTT. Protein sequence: CASSGGTAEGYSGNTIYF.

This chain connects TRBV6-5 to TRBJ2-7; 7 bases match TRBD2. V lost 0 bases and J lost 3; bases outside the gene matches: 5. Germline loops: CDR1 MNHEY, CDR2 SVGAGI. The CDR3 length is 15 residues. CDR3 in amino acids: CASSYSTGGLYEQYF. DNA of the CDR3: TGTGCCAGCAGTTACTCGACGGGGGGTCTCTACGAGCAGTACTTC.

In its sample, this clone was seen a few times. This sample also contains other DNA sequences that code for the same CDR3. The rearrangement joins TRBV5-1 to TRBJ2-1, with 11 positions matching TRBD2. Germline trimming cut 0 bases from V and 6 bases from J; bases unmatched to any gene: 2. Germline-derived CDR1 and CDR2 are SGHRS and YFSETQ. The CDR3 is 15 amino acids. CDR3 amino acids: CASSLGSGRGNEQFF. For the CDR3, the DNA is TGCGCCAGCAGCTTGGGTAGCGGGAGGGGCAATGAGCAGTTCTTC. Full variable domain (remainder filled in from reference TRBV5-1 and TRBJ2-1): KAGVTQTPRYLIKTRGQQVTLSCSPISGHRSVSWYQQTPGQGLQFLFEYFSETQRNKGNFPGRFSGRQFSNSRSEMNVSTLELGDSALYLCASSLGSGRGNEQFFGPGTRLTVL.

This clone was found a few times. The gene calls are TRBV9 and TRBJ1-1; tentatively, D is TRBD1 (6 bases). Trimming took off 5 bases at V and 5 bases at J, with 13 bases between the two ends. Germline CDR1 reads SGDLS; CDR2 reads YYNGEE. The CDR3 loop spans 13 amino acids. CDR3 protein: CASSPIQGTEAFF. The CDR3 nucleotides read TGTGCCAGCAGTCCAATACAGGGTACTGAAGCTTTCTTT. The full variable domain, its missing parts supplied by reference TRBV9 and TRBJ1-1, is DSGVTQTPKHLITATGQRVTLRCSPRSGDLSVYWYQQSLDQGLQFLIQYYNGEERAKGNILERFSAQQFPDLHSELNLSSLELGDSALYFCASSPIQGTEAFFGQGTRLTVV.

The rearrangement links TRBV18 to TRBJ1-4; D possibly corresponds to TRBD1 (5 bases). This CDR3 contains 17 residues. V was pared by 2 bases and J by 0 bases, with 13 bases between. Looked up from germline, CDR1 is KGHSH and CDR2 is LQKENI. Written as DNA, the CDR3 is TGTGCCAGCTCACCAAGACAGAGCCTGGCAACTAATGAAAAACTGTTTTTT. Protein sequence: CASSPRQSLATNEKLFF.

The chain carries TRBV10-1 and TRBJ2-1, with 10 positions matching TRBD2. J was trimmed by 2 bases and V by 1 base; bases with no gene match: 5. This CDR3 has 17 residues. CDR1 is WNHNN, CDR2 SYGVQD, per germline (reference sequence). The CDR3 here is CASSELASGGPYNEQFF. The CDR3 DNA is TGCGCCAGCAGTGAGTTGGCTAGCGGGGGACCCTACAATGAGCAGTTCTTC.

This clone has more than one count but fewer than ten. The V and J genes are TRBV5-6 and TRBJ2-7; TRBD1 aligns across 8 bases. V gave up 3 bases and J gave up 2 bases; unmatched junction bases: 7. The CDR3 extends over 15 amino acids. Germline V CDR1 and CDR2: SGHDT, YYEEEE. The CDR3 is CASSSSRQGPYEQYF. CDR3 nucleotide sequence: TGTGCCAGCAGCTCATCCCGACAGGGGCCCTACGAGCAGTACTTC.

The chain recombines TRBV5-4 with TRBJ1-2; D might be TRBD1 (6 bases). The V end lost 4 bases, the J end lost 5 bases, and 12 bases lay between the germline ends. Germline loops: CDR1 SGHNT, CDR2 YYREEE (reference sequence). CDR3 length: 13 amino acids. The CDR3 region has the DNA TGTGCCAGCAGCACGGACAGTATTTATGGCTACACCTTC. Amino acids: CASSTDSIYGYTF.

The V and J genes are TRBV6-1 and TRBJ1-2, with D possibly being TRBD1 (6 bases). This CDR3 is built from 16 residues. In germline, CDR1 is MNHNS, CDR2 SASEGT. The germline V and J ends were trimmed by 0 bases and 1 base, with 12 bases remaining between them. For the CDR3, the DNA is TGTGCCAGCAGTGAAGCGGGGGCAGGAGATAACTATGGCTACACCTTC. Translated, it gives CASSEAGAGDNYGYTF.

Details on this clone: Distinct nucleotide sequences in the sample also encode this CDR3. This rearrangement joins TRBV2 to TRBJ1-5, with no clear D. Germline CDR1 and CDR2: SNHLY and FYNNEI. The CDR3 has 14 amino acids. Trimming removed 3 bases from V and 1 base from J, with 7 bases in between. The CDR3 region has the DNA TGTGCCAGCAGTGATCGGGGAAGCAATCAGCCCCAGCATTTT. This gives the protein CASSDRGSNQPQHF.

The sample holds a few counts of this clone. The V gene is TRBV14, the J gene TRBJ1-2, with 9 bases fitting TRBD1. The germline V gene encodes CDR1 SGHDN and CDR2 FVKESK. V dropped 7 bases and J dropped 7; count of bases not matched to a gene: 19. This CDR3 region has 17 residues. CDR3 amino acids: CASMGGQGLPSISGYTF. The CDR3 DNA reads TGTGCCAGCATGGGGGGACAGGGCCTGCCGTCTATCAGTGGCTACACCTTC.

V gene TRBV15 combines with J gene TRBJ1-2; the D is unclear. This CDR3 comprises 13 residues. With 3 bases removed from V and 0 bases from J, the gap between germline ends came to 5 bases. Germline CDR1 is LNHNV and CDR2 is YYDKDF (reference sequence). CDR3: CATSSGTNYGYTF. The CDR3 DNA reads TGTGCCACCAGCAGTGGCACTAACTATGGCTACACCTTC.

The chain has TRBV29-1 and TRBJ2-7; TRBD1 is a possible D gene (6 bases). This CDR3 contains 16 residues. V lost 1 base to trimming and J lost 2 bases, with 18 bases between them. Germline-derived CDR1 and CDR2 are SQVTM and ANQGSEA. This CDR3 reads CSVEVSQGFCAYEQYF. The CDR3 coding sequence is TGCAGCGTTGAAGTAAGCCAGGGGTTTTGCGCCTACGAGCAGTACTTC.

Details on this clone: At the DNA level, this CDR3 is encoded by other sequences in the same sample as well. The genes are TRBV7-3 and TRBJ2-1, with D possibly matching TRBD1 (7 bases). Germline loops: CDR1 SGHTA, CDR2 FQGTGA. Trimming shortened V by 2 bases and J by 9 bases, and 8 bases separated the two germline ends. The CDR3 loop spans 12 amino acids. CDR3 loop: CASSLQGGEQFF. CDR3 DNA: TGTGCCAGCAGCTTACAGGGGGGTGAGCAGTTCTTC.

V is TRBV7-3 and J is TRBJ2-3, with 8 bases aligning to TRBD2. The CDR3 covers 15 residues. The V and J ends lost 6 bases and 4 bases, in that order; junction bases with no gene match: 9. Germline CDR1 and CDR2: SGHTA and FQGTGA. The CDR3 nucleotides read TGTGCCAGCAGTCCTCGCGGGGGGATCCCAGATACGCAGTATTTT. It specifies CASSPRGGIPDTQYF.

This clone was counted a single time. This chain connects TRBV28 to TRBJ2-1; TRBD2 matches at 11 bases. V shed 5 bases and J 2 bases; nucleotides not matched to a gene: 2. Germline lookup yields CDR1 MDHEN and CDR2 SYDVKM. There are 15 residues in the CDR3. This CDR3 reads CASSIAGGPYNEQFF. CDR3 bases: TGTGCCAGCAGTATAGCGGGGGGGCCCTACAATGAGCAGTTCTTC.

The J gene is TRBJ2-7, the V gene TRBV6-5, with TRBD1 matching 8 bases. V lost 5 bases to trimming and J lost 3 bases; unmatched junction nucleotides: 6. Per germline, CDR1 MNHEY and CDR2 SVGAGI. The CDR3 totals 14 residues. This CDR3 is CASSEQGEGYEQYF. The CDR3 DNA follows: TGTGCCAGCAGTGAACAGGGGGAAGGCTACGAGCAGTACTTC.

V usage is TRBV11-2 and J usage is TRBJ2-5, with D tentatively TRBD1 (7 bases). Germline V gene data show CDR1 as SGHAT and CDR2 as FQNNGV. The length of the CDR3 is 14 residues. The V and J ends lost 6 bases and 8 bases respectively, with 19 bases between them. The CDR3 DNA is TGTGCCAGCAGTCCCACTGGCGGGGACAGCACCCAGTACTTC. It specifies CASSPTGGDSTQYF.

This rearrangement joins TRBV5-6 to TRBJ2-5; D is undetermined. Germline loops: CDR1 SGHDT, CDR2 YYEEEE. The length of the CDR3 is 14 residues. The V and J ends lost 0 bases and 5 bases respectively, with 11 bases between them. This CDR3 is CASSLASGQETQYF. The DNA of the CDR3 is TGTGCCAGCAGCTTGGCCTCAGGCCAGGAGACCCAGTACTTC.

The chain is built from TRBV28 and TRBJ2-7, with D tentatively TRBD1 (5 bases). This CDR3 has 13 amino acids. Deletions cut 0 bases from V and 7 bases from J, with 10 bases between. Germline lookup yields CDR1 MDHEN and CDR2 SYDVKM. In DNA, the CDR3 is TGTGCCAGCAGTTTATGGCCCCGACAGGAGCAGTACTTC. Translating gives CASSLWPRQEQYF. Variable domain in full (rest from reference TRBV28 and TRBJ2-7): DVKVTQSSRYLVKRTGEKVFLECVQDMDHENMFWYRQDPGLGLRLIYFSYDVKMKEKGDIPEGYSVSREKKERFSLILESASTNQTSMYLCASSLWPRQEQYFGPGTRLTVT.

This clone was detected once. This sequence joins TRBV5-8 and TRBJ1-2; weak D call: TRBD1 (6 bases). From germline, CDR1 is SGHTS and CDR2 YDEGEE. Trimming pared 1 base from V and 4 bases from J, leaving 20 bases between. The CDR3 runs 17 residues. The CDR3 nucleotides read TGTGCCAGCAGCTTGTTTGGTTCGGCAGGGGCCCGCTATGGCTACACCTTC. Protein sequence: CASSLFGSAGARYGYTF. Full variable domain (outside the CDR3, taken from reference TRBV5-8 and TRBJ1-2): EAGVTQSPTHLIKTRGQQATLRCSPISGHTSVYWYQQALGLGLQFLLWYDEGEERNRGNFPPRFSGRQFPNYSSELNVNALELEDSALYLCASSLFGSAGARYGYTFGSGTRLTVV.

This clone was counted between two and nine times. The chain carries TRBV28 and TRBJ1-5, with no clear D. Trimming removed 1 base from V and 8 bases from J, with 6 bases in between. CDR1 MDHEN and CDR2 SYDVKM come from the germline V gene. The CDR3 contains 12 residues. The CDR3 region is CASSLLREPQHF. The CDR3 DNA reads TGTGCCAGCAGTTTATTGAGGGAGCCCCAGCATTTT.

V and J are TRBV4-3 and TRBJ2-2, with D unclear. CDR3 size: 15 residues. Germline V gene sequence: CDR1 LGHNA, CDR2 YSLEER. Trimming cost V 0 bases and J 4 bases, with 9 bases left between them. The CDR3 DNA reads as TGCGCCAGCAGCCAAGATCGGAGTCCCACCGGGGAGCTGTTTTTT. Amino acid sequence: CASSQDRSPTGELFF.

CDR3 loop: CASSTSGEPYEQYF. In DNA form, the CDR3 reads TGTGCCAGTAGTACTAGCGGGGAACCCTACGAGCAGTACTTC. The gene calls are TRBV19 and TRBJ2-7; TRBD2 matches 9 bases. The CDR3 spans 14 residues. Per the germline V gene, CDR1 is LNHDA and CDR2 is SQIVND (reference sequence). V gave up 4 bases and J gave up 2 bases; unmatched junction bases: 3. Full variable domain (outside the CDR3, taken from reference TRBV19 and TRBJ2-7): DGGITQSPKYLFRKEGQNVTLSCEQNLNHDAMYWYRQDPGQGLRLIYYSQIVNDFQKGDIAEGYSVSREKKESFPLTVTSAQKNPTAFYLCASSTSGEPYEQYFGPGTRLTVT.

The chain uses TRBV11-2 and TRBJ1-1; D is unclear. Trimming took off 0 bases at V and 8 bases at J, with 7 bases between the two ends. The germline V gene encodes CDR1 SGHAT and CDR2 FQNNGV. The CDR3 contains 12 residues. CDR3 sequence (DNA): TGTGCCAGCAGCTTAGAGTGGGCAGAAGCTTTCTTT. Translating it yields CASSLEWAEAFF.

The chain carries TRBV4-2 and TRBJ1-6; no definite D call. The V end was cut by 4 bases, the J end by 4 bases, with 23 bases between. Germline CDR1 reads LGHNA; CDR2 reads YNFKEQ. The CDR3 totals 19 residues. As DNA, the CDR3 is TGTGCCAGCAGCCTTCGTCTGGGTATGGCCGGGTCATATAATTCACCCCTCCACTTT. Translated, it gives CASSLRLGMAGSYNSPLHF.

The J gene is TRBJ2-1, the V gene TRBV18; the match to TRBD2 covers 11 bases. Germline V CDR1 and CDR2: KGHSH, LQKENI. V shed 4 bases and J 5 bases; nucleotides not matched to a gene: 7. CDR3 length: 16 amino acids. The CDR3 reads CASSRVMTSGDNEQFF. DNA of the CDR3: TGTGCCAGCTCACGGGTGATGACTAGCGGGGACAATGAGCAGTTCTTC.

This CDR3 reads CASSQERRGVITDTQYF. Here the CDR3 DNA reads TGCGCCAGCAGCCAAGAACGGCGGGGAGTTATCACAGATACGCAGTATTTT. The V and J genes are TRBV4-1 and TRBJ2-3, with D maybe TRBD2 (6 bases). The CDR3 contains 17 residues. Trimming stripped 0 bases from V and 2 bases from J, with 15 bases between. CDR1 and CDR2 (germline): MGHRA, YSYEKL.